The subject of this entry is one TCR beta chain. What it binds is not known. Constant-segment primers served in 5'RACE that generated TCR alpha and TCR beta cDNA libraries bearing sample barcodes and UMIs. Each CDR3 protein gets one entry after TCRdb re-called the 5' RACE reads with MiXCR. The sample gives about 340,000 distinct CDR3 sequences, approximately 16% of which show up once; 20% to 25% is in the top ten. This entry is derived from a study of T-cell memory formation after mild COVID-19. Broader study findings: Later expanders leaned CD4+, whereas day 15 to 85 contracting clones were balanced CD4/CD8. The SARS-CoV-2 specificity of second-wave clones reaching peak at day 37 remained unverified.

The V end lost 2 bases, the J end lost 6 bases, and 19 bases lay between the germline ends. The germline CDR1 and CDR2 sequences are MNHEY and SVGAGI. The CDR3 sequence is 17 residues long. Sequencing was performed on PBMCs or a T cell subset sorted from them (not recorded which). This receptor was taken from a man aged 18 to 35 who had mild COVID-19 (a few samples of this study predate the infection). Cell type and time point are not known. The rearrangement joins TRBV6-5 to TRBJ2-2; D assignment may be TRBD1 or TRBD2 (6 bases each). The CDR3 loop reads CASSYPTGTWGAGELFF. CDR3 DNA sequence: TGTGCCAGCAGTTACCCTACCGGGACATGGGGGGCCGGGGAGCTGTTTTTT.